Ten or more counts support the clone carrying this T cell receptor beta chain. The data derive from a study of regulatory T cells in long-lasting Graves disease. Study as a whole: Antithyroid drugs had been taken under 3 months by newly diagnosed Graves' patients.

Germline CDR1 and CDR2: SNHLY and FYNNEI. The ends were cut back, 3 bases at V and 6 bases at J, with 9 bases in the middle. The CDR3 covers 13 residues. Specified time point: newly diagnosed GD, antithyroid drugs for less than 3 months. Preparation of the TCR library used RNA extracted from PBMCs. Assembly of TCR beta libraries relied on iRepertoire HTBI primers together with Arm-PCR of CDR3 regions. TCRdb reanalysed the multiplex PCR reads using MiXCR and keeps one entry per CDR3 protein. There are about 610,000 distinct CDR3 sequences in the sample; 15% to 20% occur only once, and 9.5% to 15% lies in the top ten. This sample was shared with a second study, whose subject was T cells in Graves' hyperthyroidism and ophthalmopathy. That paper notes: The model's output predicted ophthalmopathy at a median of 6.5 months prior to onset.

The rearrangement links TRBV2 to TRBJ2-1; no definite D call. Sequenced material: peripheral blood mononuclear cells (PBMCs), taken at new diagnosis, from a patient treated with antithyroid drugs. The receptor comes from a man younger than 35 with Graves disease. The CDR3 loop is CASSEPRSNEQFF. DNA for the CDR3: TGTGCCAGCAGTGAGCCCCGATCCAATGAGCAGTTCTTC.